The 21 T cell receptor beta chains given below trace back to one sample, sequenced in a study of T cell responses to AZD1222 COVID-19 vaccine (dated by TCRdb to about 2021). What this sample's time point label stands for: about 28 days (+/-7) after the second vaccine dose. Libraries were constructed by the immunoSEQ multiplex PCR assay. As stored in TCRdb, this immuneACCESS dataset retains in-frame rearrangements with V and J assigned. A fraction of the clones does not appear; measured against another copy, unresolved V genes explain less than half of the discrepancy, and the remainder lacks a known reason. The sample data list 30,000 to 35,000 clones, and around 89% of these were observed just once. The top ten clonotypes cover about 15% of the sample. The source material was peripheral blood, sampled 28 days after the second AZD1222 dose. All receptors come from an adult who received the AZD1222 COVID-19 vaccine.

This chain links TRBV7-2 with TRBJ2-1, with 10 bases identical to TRBD2. With 0 bases clipped from V and 5 bases from J, the junction kept 1 base outside the gene matches. CDR1 and CDR2 (germline): SGHTA, FQGNSA. This CDR3 is built from 15 residues. CDR3 protein: CASSLASGGHNEQFF. In DNA, the CDR3 is TGTGCCAGCAGCTTAGCTAGCGGGGGGCACAATGAGCAGTTCTTC. The full variable domain, rest sourced from reference TRBV7-2 and TRBJ2-1, is GAGVSQSPSNKVTEKGKDVELRCDPISGHTALYWYRQSLGQGLEFLIYFQGNSAPDKSGLPSDRFSAERTGGSVSTLTIQRTQQEDSAVYLCASSLASGGHNEQFFGPGTRLTVL.

By frequency in the sample, this clone is large. The DNA for the CDR3 is TGCGCCAGCAGCCAAGATCTTCCAGAGAACACTGAAGCTTTCTTT. Protein: CASSQDLPENTEAFF. This chain uses TRBV4-3 with TRBJ1-1, with D uncertain. The CDR3 runs 15 residues. Trimming removed 0 bases at V and 1 base at J, with 9 bases between. Germline loops: CDR1 LGHNA, CDR2 YSLEER.

V is TRBV9 and J is TRBJ1-6, with D unresolved. Germline CDR1 and CDR2: SGDLS and YYNGEE. The CDR3 has 14 residues. Trimming left V 5 bases short and J 6 bases short, with 12 bases between. In DNA, the CDR3 is TGTGCCAGCAGTGAGGAGCGGGCTAATTCACCCCTCCACTTT. As protein: CASSEERANSPLHF.

Comments on this clone: The junction departs from germline at one end; a sequencing error may be responsible. The chain carries TRBV7-6 and TRBJ2-6; D is undetermined. CDR1 is SGHVS and CDR2 is FNYEAQ in the germline V gene. This CDR3 region has 19 residues. CDR3 coding DNA: TGTGCCAGCAACTTAGACCGGTCGGCCGTCAGCTCTGGGGCCAACGTCCTGACTTTC. Translating gives CASNLDRSAVSSGANVLTF.

This clone was counted once. This chain connects TRBV6-5 to TRBJ2-2, with no clear D. Trimming took 0 bases from V and 7 from J, leaving 12 bases between them. The length of the CDR3 is 15 residues. CDR1 is MNHEY and CDR2 is SVGAGI in the germline V gene. The CDR3 DNA is TGTGCCAGCAGTTACTCGGGTCTTAATGTCGGGGAGCTGTTTTTT. Protein product: CASSYSGLNVGELFF.

This clone was observed a few times. The V call is TRBV7-9, the J call TRBJ2-7, with 8 nucleotides matching TRBD1. Germline V gene sequence: CDR1 SEHNR, CDR2 FQNEAQ (reference sequence). V shed 5 bases, J shed 0 bases, and the junction held 6 bases outside the gene matches. The CDR3 spans 15 residues. The CDR3 DNA reads as TGTGCCAGCAGCCCTCGGACAGGGAACTCCTACGAGCAGTACTTC. Its translation: CASSPRTGNSYEQYF.

The chain carries TRBV7-8 and TRBJ2-3; 15 bases map to TRBD2. CDR3 length equals 16 residues. Germline V gene sequence: CDR1 SGHVS, CDR2 FQNEAQ. The J segment lost 7 bases and the V segment lost 4 bases, leaving 6 bases of the junction unmatched. The CDR3 DNA follows: TGTGCCAGCAGCTGGACTAGCGGGGGGGCTGTATATACGCAGTATTTT. This translates into CASSWTSGGAVYTQYF.

V usage is TRBV12-3 or TRBV12-4 and J usage is TRBJ1-5; no clear D. V was clipped by 2 bases and J by 9 bases, with 5 bases between them. This CDR3 contains 11 residues. The CDR3 DNA follows: TGTGCCAGCAGTTTACGCGGGCCCCAGCATTTT. Its translation: CASSLRGPQHF.

The rearrangement links TRBV5-1 to TRBJ1-5; D is uncertain. The ends were cut back, 0 bases at V and 5 bases at J, with 9 bases in the middle. Germline V gives CDR1 SGHRS, CDR2 YFSETQ. The CDR3 sequence is 14 residues long. DNA of the CDR3: TGCGCCAGCAGCTTGGAAGGGCCCTATCAGCCCCAGCATTTT. Amino acids: CASSLEGPYQPQHF. Complete variable domain (other parts from reference TRBV5-1 and TRBJ1-5): KAGVTQTPRYLIKTRGQQVTLSCSPISGHRSVSWYQQTPGQGLQFLFEYFSETQRNKGNFPGRFSGRQFSNSRSEMNVSTLELGDSALYLCASSLEGPYQPQHFGDGTRLSIL.

Written as DNA, the CDR3 is TGTGCCAGCAGTTACCTCCCCCCGACAGGTTTCGGAGACGAGCAGTACTTC. It encodes CASSYLPPTGFGDEQYF. The chain carries TRBV6-2 or TRBV6-3 and TRBJ2-7, with D perhaps matching TRBD1 (6 bases). Germline assignment: CDR1 MNHEY and CDR2 SVGEGT. V lost 2 bases, J lost 5 bases, and 22 bases lay in between. The CDR3 contains 17 residues.

This clone occurred once. V is TRBV7-3 and J is TRBJ2-5, with a tentative D call TRBD1 (6 bases). This CDR3 is 14 amino acids long. Trimming shortened V by 2 bases and J by 5 bases, and 12 bases separated the two germline ends. CDR1 SGHTA and CDR2 FQGTGA come from the germline V gene. In nucleotides, the CDR3 is TGTGCCAGCAGCTTACGGGCAGGGGTGGAGACCCAGTACTTC. Its protein is CASSLRAGVETQYF.

The V gene is TRBV3-1 (or the pseudogene TRBV3-2), the J gene TRBJ1-1; 11 bases are shared with TRBD1. The V and J ends lost 3 bases and 3 bases, in that order; junction bases with no gene match: 3. The CDR3 runs 15 residues. Germline V CDR1 and CDR2: LGHDT, YNNKEL (reference sequence). In DNA, the CDR3 is TGTGCCAGCAGCCATACGGACAGGGGGCACACTGAAGCTTTCTTT. This sequence encodes CASSHTDRGHTEAFF.

The chain joins TRBV7-9 to TRBJ1-1; TRBD1 matches at 8 bases. This CDR3 has 14 residues. The junction had 8 bases not matched to a gene; V was cut back by 5 bases and J by 6 bases. Germline V gene sequence: CDR1 SEHNR, CDR2 FQNEAQ (reference sequence). The CDR3 region is CASSRTTGDAEAFF. The CDR3 nucleotides are TGTGCCAGCAGCAGGACGACAGGGGACGCTGAAGCTTTCTTT.

J is TRBJ2-2 and V is TRBV18; TRBD1 is a possible D gene (5 bases). CDR3 length: 13 residues. Germline CDR1 reads KGHSH; CDR2 reads LQKENI. Trimming removed 2 bases from V and 6 bases from J, with 7 bases in between. CDR3 nucleotides: TGTGCCAGCTCACCATCAGGGCCCGGGGAGCTGTTTTTT. As protein: CASSPSGPGELFF.

The chain is built from TRBV28 and TRBJ2-2; TRBD1 matches 7 bases. The CDR3 is made up of 15 amino acids. V was pared by 6 bases and J by 1 base, with 5 bases of the junction left unmatched. CDR1 and CDR2 (germline): MDHEN, SYDVKM. Here the CDR3 DNA reads TGTGCCAGCAGAACCACAGGGGTGAACACCGGGGAGCTGTTTTTT. Its translation: CASRTTGVNTGELFF. The variable domain in full, completed from reference TRBV28 and TRBJ2-2, reads DVKVTQSSRYLVKRTGEKVFLECVQDMDHENMFWYRQDPGLGLRLIYFSYDVKMKEKGDIPEGYSVSREKKERFSLILESASTNQTSMYLCASRTTGVNTGELFFGEGSRLTVL.

The rearrangement links TRBV28 to TRBJ2-7, with D perhaps TRBD2 (7 bases). The CDR3 runs to 16 residues. The germline gives CDR1 MDHEN, CDR2 SYDVKM. The V gene lost 4 bases and the J gene lost 0 bases, with 16 bases spanning the gap. The CDR3 loop reads CASSSWGGIPSYEQYF. The CDR3 nucleotides read TGTGCCAGCAGTTCCTGGGGGGGCATTCCCTCCTACGAGCAGTACTTC.

The CDR3 coding sequence is TGTGCCAGCAGATCCCGACAGAGCTCCTACGAGCAGTACTTC. It codes for CASRSRQSSYEQYF. V gene TRBV11-2 combines with J gene TRBJ2-7; a weak D match, TRBD1 (5 bases). With 6 bases removed from V and 0 bases from J, the gap between germline ends came to 12 bases. Germline V gene data show CDR1 as SGHAT and CDR2 as FQNNGV. CDR3 size: 14 residues.

This chain uses TRBV4-3 with TRBJ2-3, with D possibly matching TRBD2 (6 bases). The CDR3 covers 19 residues. Germline V gene sequence: CDR1 LGHNA, CDR2 YSLEER. Trimming took off 4 bases at V and 0 bases at J, with 23 bases between the two ends. CDR3 nucleotides: TGCGCCAGCAGCCCCGAATCTAGCGCCTGGACGACTAGCACAGATACGCAGTATTTT. It specifies CASSPESSAWTTSTDTQYF.

This chain connects TRBV10-3 to TRBJ1-5, with D possibly TRBD1 on 5 matching bases. The V and J ends lost 1 base and 3 bases respectively, with 13 bases between them. This CDR3 spans 16 amino acids. CDR1 ENHRY and CDR2 SYGVKD come from the germline V gene. CDR3 protein: CAISELGTDLNQPQHF. The CDR3 nucleotides read TGTGCCATCAGTGAGTTGGGGACGGACCTCAATCAGCCCCAGCATTTT.

The rearrangement joins TRBV19 to TRBJ2-2; 8 nucleotides agree with TRBD1. V lost 6 bases to trimming and J lost 2 bases; unmatched junction nucleotides: 8. This CDR3 is 16 amino acids long. Germline V gene lookup returns CDR1 LNHDA and CDR2 SQIVND (reference sequence). The CDR3 nucleotides are TGTGCCAGTAGCCTATACAGGGGGTCAAACACCGGGGAGCTGTTTTTT. It yields the protein CASSLYRGSNTGELFF.

Sample share makes this clone medium-sized (0.01 to 0.1%). This chain uses TRBV2 with TRBJ1-5; tentatively, D is TRBD1 (5 bases). Trimming removed 2 bases at V and 5 bases at J, with 13 bases between. This CDR3 has 15 amino acids. Germline loops: CDR1 SNHLY, CDR2 FYNNEI. The CDR3 loop reads CASSEWDGGYQPQHF. The CDR3 DNA reads as TGTGCCAGCAGTGAATGGGACGGCGGGTATCAGCCCCAGCATTTT.